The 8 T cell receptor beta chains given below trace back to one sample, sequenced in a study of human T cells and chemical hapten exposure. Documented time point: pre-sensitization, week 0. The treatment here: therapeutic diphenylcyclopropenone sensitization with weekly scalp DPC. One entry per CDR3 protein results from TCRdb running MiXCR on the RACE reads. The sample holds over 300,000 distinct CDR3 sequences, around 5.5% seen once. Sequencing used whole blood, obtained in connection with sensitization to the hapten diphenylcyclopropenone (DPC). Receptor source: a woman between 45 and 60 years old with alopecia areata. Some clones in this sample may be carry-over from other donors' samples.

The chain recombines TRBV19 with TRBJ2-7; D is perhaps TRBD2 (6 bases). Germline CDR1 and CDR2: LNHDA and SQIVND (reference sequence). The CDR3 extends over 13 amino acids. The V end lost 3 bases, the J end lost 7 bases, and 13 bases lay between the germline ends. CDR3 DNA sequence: TGTGCCAGTAGTATCTGGCGGGGAGCAGAGCAGTACTTC. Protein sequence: CASSIWRGAEQYF.

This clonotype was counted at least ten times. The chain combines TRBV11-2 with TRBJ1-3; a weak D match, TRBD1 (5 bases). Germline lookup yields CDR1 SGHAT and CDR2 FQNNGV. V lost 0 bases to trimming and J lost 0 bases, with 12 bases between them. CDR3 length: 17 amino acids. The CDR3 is CASSLEPGPISGNTIYF. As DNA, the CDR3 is TGTGCCAGCAGCTTAGAGCCGGGGCCTATCTCTGGAAACACCATATATTTT. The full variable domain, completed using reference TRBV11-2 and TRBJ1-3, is EAGVAQSPRYKIIEKRQSVAFWCNPISGHATLYWYQQILGQGPKLLIQFQNNGVVDDSQLPKDRFSAERLKGVDSTLKIQPAKLEDSAVYLCASSLEPGPISGNTIYFGEGSWLTVV.

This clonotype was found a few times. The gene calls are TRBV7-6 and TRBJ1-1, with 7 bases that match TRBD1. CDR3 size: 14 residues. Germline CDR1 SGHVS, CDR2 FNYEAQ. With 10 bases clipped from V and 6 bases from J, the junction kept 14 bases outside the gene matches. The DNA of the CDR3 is TGTGCCACCGTACGGAGACAGGGAAGGGCTGAAGCTTTCTTT. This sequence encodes CATVRRQGRAEAFF.

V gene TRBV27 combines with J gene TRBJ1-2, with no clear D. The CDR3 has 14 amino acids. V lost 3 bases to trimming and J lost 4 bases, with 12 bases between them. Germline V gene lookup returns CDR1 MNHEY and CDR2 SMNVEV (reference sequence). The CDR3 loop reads CASSFLGAIYGYTF. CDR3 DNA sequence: TGTGCCAGCAGTTTTTTGGGAGCGATCTATGGCTACACCTTC.

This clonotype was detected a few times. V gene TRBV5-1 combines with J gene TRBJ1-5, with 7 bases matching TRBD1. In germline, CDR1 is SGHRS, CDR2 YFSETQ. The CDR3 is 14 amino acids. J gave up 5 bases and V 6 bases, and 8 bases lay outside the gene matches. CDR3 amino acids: CASIRPGGDQPQHF. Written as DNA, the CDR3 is TGCGCCAGCATCCGGCCAGGGGGGGATCAGCCCCAGCATTTT. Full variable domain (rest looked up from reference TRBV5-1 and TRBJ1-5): KAGVTQTPRYLIKTRGQQVTLSCSPISGHRSVSWYQQTPGQGLQFLFEYFSETQRNKGNFPGRFSGRQFSNSRSEMNVSTLELGDSALYLCASIRPGGDQPQHFGDGTRLSIL.

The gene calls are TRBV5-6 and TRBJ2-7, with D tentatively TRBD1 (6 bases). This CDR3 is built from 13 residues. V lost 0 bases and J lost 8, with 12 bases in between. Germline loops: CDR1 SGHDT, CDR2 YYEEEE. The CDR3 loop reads CASSLADRRKQYF. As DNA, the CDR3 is TGTGCCAGCAGCTTGGCCGACAGGAGGAAGCAGTACTTC.

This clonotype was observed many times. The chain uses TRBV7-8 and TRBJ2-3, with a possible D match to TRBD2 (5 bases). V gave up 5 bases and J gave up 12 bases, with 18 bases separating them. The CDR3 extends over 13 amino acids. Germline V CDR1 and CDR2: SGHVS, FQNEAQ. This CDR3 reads CASSAGVTLNQYF. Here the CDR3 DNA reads TGTGCCAGCAGCGCCGGGGTTACTTTAAACCAGTATTTT.

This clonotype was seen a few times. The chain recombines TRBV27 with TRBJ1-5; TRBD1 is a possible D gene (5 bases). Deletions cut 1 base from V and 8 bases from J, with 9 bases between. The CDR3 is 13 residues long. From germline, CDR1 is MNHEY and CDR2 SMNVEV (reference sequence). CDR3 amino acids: CASSLWLGEPQHF. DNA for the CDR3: TGTGCCAGCAGTTTATGGCTGGGGGAGCCCCAGCATTTT.